A selection of T cell receptor beta chains follows, all from one sample in a study of synovial regulatory T cells in juvenile arthritis. TCRdb keeps only in-frame clones here, not all; method: immunoSEQ multiplex PCR. The table for this sample gives roughly 9,900 clones. The sequencing sample was made of Treg cells from blood. These receptors originate from a donor younger than 30 with juvenile idiopathic arthritis. Each CDR3 is given with its conserved first and last residue. Part of the rows lack a size; the others show once, few, many or a class for expanded clones.

v_call	j_call	clone_size	cdr3_aa
TRBV19	TRBJ1-2	NA	CATSFSNYGYTF
TRBV29-1	TRBJ1-4	NA	CSVQGYNEKLFF
TRBV10-1	TRBJ1-1	NA	CASSDGYTEAFF
TRBV5-1	TRBJ2-7	NA	CASSLGGSEQYF
TRBV27	TRBJ2-1	NA	CASSLSGLAGEIRSDNEQFF
TRBV6-5	TRBJ1-5	NA	CASSYSAGPNQPQHF
TRBV5-1	TRBJ1-4	NA	CASSLGFLNEKLFF
TRBV11-1	TRBJ1-5	NA	CASSLALDQPQHF
TRBV2	TRBJ1-5	NA	CASSVTQAGQPQHF
TRBV28	TRBJ2-4	NA	CASSLLAGAKNIQYF
TRBV18	TRBJ1-5	NA	CASSPRGSDNQPQHF
TRBV5-4	TRBJ1-3	NA	CASSSSARGGGNTIYF
TRBV6-1	TRBJ2-6	NA	CASSEDGGRGANVLTF
TRBV19	TRBJ2-7	NA	CASSIAVTYEQYF
TRBV19	TRBJ2-1	NA	CASSMGLARNEQFF
TRBV6-6	TRBJ1-5	NA	CASTDPDQPQHF
TRBV19	TRBJ1-1	NA	CASSINGAANTEAFF
TRBV10-2	TRBJ1-6	NA	CASTSAQGYNSPLHF
TRBV28	TRBJ2-7	NA	CASSLGYEQYF
TRBV28	TRBJ2-2	NA	CATKLTGVPGELFF
TRBV7-4	TRBJ2-1	NA	CASSSQYRESSYNEQFF
TRBV27	TRBJ1-2	NA	CASPPRNGYTF
TRBV6-6	TRBJ1-5	NA	CASRWGRVDQPQHF
TRBV19	TRBJ2-3	NA	CASRAGASSITDTQYF
TRBV29-1	TRBJ1-5	NA	CSAGGGYDQPQHF
TRBV10-1	TRBJ2-1	NA	CASSESSLEQFF
TRBV7-9	TRBJ1-4	NA	CASSLMAPTNEKLFF
TRBV18	TRBJ1-2	NA	CASSLSRGDYGYTF
TRBV4-3	TRBJ1-1	NA	CASSLLTENTEAFF
TRBV6-5	TRBJ2-1	NA	CASSDRRNEQFF
TRBV7-9	TRBJ1-4	NA	CASSWGQINEKLFF
TRBV18	TRBJ2-4	NA	CASSPQVAKNIQYF
TRBV19	TRBJ1-3	NA	CASRVTSSGNTIYF
TRBV2	TRBJ2-3	NA	CASFPDAGTDTQYF
TRBV10-2	TRBJ2-6	NA	CASSQQGLGISGANVLTF
TRBV4-3	TRBJ1-6	NA	CASSQEGQGLGKFSPLHF
TRBV19	TRBJ2-7	NA	CASSAGTSGGYEQYF
TRBV11-3	TRBJ2-2	NA	CASSPLWEGREAGELFF
TRBV4-1	TRBJ2-1	NA	CASSQVSSGGYNEQFF
TRBV2	TRBJ2-2	NA	CASTTGSWSGELFF
TRBV10-3	TRBJ1-3	NA	CAIRRDRESGNTIYF
TRBV5-6	TRBJ2-7	medium-sized	CASSVWIGTSLNEQYF
TRBV5-6	TRBJ1-2	NA	CASRNYNYGYTF
TRBV10-2	TRBJ1-1	NA	CASSEGGNTEAFF
TRBV5-4	TRBJ2-7	NA	CASRDSGTGFNEQYF
TRBV4-2	TRBJ2-3	medium-sized	CASSLAGGLADTQYF
TRBV19	TRBJ1-2	NA	CASKSGDIHGYTF
TRBV6-6	TRBJ1-5	NA	CASRTSRQPNQPQHF
TRBV5-1	TRBJ1-5	NA	CASSFGEGDQPQHF
TRBV19	TRBJ1-5	NA	CASTLYGTGGLPQHF
TRBV5-4	TRBJ1-2	NA	CASSLNGRPYTF
TRBV5-6	TRBJ1-4	NA	CASRQQTGTNEKLFF
TRBV5-4	TRBJ1-1	NA	CASSSGPRHPNTEAFF
TRBV6-1	TRBJ2-5	NA	CASTKYRQETQYF
TRBV5-5	TRBJ1-2	NA	CASSNRGGPGYTF
TRBV5-4	TRBJ1-2	NA	CASSTGDWGYTF
TRBV12-5	TRBJ1-3	NA	CASGLRQDTIYF
TRBV5-1	TRBJ2-2	NA	CASSPNTGELFF
TRBV2	TRBJ1-5	NA	CASSEIGRQPQHF